This T cell receptor (beta chain) was sequenced for a study of shared clonotypes between healthy human individuals. Findings and caveats of the study: Clonotypes not shared had lower generation probabilities than those common to all four donors.

Concerning this clone: Its cognate antigen is unknown.

Sorted-subset replicate PCR reactions were performed with approximately 190 ng DNA, corresponding to roughly 27,000 T cell genomes. Some clones are missing from TCRdb's copy, which holds only in-frame ones; the method was immunoSEQ multiplex PCR. The data contain under 2,500,000 clones, around 95% of them singletons. Source material: naive CD4+ T cells sorted from blood. The sample's subset: CD45RA+ positively selected. This receptor was obtained from a man between 18 and 35 years old in good health.

The CDR3 is CASSPRTPDTQETQYF. In DNA form, the CDR3 reads TGTGCCAGCTCACCGAGGACACCTGATACCCAAGAGACCCAGTACTTC. The chain joins TRBV18 to TRBJ2-5; possible D gene TRBD1, 5 bases. CDR1 and CDR2 from the germline V gene are KGHSH and LQKENI. The CDR3 covers 16 residues. V was cut by 3 bases and J by 1 base, with 15 bases left in between.